Shown below are 6 T cell receptor beta chains from a single sample sequenced in a study of blood T cell repertoires in COVID-19. Sequencing was performed with immunoSEQ multiplex PCR; in TCRdb, only in-frame clones are kept and a portion is missing. This table has about 45,000 clones, 92% appearing once. Sample: peripheral blood. The receptors were sampled from a human donor in a cohort sampled during active COVID-19.

This clone was recorded a few times. This rearrangement joins TRBV10-1 to TRBJ1-3; D unresolved. Germline lookup yields CDR1 WNHNN and CDR2 SYGVQD (reference sequence). The CDR3 has 13 amino acids. Trimming shortened V by 2 bases and J by 8 bases, and 10 bases separated the two germline ends. Here the CDR3 reads CASSEDPRDTIYF. In nucleotides, the CDR3 is TGCGCCAGCAGTGAGGACCCCCGGGACACCATATATTTT.

The gene calls are TRBV6-2 or TRBV6-3 and TRBJ2-1; no clear D gene. Per the germline V gene, CDR1 is MNHEY and CDR2 is SVGEGT. V was pared by 4 bases and J by 4 bases, with 8 bases between. CDR3 size: 13 residues. As DNA, the CDR3 is TGTGCCAGCAGTTTTATCTTATACAATGAGCAGTTCTTC. Protein sequence: CASSFILYNEQFF.

The chain employs TRBV7-9 and TRBJ1-1; a weak D match, TRBD1 (5 bases). Germline V gene lookup returns CDR1 SEHNR and CDR2 FQNEAQ (reference sequence). V was trimmed by 1 base and J by 5 bases, leaving 14 bases between them. CDR3 length: 15 residues. CDR3 residues: CASSLVAGRWTEAFF. The CDR3 nucleotides are TGTGCCAGCAGCTTAGTTGCAGGGAGGTGGACTGAAGCTTTCTTT.

This chain connects TRBV7-9 to TRBJ2-1, with 13 bases fitting TRBD2. J lost 7 bases, V lost 8 bases, and 11 bases had no gene match. Germline values: CDR1 SEHNR, CDR2 FQNEAQ (reference sequence). The CDR3 consists of 16 residues. CDR3 DNA: TGTGCCAGCGGACTAGCGGGAGTTTCGGACTGGAATGAGCAGTTCTTC. Protein sequence: CASGLAGVSDWNEQFF.

The chain employs TRBV27 and TRBJ1-2; 7 positions agree with TRBD1. The CDR3 covers 16 residues. The J segment lost 8 bases and the V segment lost 3 bases, leaving 15 bases of the junction unmatched. Germline CDR1 MNHEY, CDR2 SMNVEV (reference sequence). CDR3 residues: CASSFRDRVPRIGYTF. The CDR3 nucleotides are TGTGCCAGCAGTTTCCGCGACAGGGTACCTCGAATAGGCTACACCTTC.

The chain links TRBV27 to TRBJ1-1; 9 bases match TRBD1. The ends lost 5 bases at V and 7 bases at J; junction bases unmatched: 2. The germline V gene has CDR1 MNHEY and CDR2 SMNVEV (reference sequence). The CDR3 runs 12 residues. The CDR3 region is CASSRTGDEAFF. For the CDR3, the DNA is TGTGCCAGCAGTCGGACAGGGGATGAAGCTTTCTTT.